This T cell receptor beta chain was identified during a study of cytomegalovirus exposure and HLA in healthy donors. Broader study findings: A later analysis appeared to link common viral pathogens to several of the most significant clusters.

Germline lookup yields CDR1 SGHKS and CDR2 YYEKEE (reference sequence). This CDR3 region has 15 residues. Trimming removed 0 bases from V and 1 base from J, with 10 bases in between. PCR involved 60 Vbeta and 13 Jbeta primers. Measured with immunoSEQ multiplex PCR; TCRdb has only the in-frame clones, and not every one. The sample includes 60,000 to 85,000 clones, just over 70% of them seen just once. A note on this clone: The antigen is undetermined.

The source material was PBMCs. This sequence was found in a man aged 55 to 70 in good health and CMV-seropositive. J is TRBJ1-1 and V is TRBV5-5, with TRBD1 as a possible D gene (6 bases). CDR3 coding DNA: TGTGCCAGCAGCTTGGAGGGGGTGAGGAACACTGAAGCTTTCTTT. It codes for CASSLEGVRNTEAFF.